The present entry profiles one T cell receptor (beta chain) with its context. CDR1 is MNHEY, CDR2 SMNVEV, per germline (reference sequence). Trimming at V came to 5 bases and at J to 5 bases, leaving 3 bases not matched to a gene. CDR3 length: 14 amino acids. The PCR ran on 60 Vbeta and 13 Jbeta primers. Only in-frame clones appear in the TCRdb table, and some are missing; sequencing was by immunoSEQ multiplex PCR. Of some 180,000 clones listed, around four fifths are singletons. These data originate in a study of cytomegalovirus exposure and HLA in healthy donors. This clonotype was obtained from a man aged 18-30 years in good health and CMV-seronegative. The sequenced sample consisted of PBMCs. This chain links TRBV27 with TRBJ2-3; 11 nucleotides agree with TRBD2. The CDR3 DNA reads TGTGCCAGCAGTCCAGGGACTAGCGGAGATACGCAGTATTTT. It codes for CASSPGTSGDTQYF.